A selection of T cell receptor beta chains follows, all from one sample in a study of vaccination and CD4 T cells after COVID-19. TCRdb reanalysed the PCR reads using MiXCR and keeps one entry per CDR3 protein. The sample holds some 20,000 distinct CDR3 sequences, approximately 60% seen once. This sample comprised CD4+ T cells from blood, obtained after SARS-CoV-2 vaccination. The receptors shown here come from a human donor who had recovered from COVID-19. Each CDR3 is given without its conserved first and last residue.

V: TRBV2
CDR3: ASRIGVDNSPLH

V: TRBV20-1
CDR3: SARGPGTYSGANVLT

V: TRBV7-8
CDR3: ASSARTGNAGGYT

V: TRBV7-8
CDR3: ASSARRDRGEKLF

V: TRBV6-5
CDR3: ASSYTGLGNTIY

V: TRBV5-1
CDR3: ASSSFMGQDGYT

V: TRBV19
CDR3: ASSNRYYEQY

V: TRBV7-6
CDR3: ASSATPGTGELF

V: TRBV6-5
CDR3: ASSYDHRELAIQY

V: TRBV19
CDR3: ASSPSGAQETQY

V: TRBV7-9
CDR3: ASSSNYPSTDTQY

V: TRBV20-1
CDR3: SASTWTGAYNEQF

V: TRBV24-1
CDR3: ATSELAGLDTQY

V: TRBV5-1
CDR3: ASSAGLLVTSETQY

V: TRBV10-3
CDR3: AIVFNGLEATGELF

V: TRBV20-1
CDR3: SARAGQGAGELF

V: TRBV28
CDR3: ASQPTSGPSYEQY

V: TRBV29-1
CDR3: SVRPGLAGNYEQY

V: TRBV7-2
CDR3: ASSLGGTGSDSPLH

V: TRBV28
CDR3: ASRKGDSPLH

V: TRBV20-1
CDR3: SASGQLTVNTEAF

V: TRBV24-1
CDR3: ATSDSTGGVKYQETQY

V: TRBV19
CDR3: ASSAGGGRRGTDTQY

V: TRBV4-2
CDR3: ASSQDEGGTQY

V: TRBV2
CDR3: ASSEDQGSYGYT

V: TRBV19
CDR3: ASSKADGYT

V: TRBV30
CDR3: AWSVGQSSNQPQH

V: TRBV7-9
CDR3: ASSTVGQDYEQY

V: TRBV28
CDR3: ASSSSGDDNEQF

V: TRBV6-5
CDR3: ASSYSNGFKLAGNTGELF

V: TRBV6-1
CDR3: ASSPGRMGNQPQH

V: TRBV6-1
CDR3: ATGRRQTGELF

V: TRBV6-1
CDR3: ASRKNRQPNTEAF